This T cell receptor beta chain was observed in a study of T cells in Graves' hyperthyroidism and ophthalmopathy. Findings and caveats of the study: Most expanded thyroid clonotypes above 0.001 recurred in blood. The model anticipated ophthalmopathy a median around six months pre-onset.

Germline V lookup: CDR1 SGHAT, CDR2 FQNNGV. V shed 3 bases and J 2 bases; nucleotides not matched to a gene: 5. This CDR3 comprises 15 residues. Amplified TCR beta CDR3 regions derived from RNA transcripts. The study used the HTBI primer set for a first-round RT-PCR of the TCR CDR3. From the multiplex PCR reads, TCRdb called clonotypes with MiXCR, one entry per CDR3 protein. The data show about half a million distinct CDR3 sequences, around a fifth seen once. On the basis of clinical symptoms, serum thyroxine and TRAb, thyroid ultrasound and orbital computed tomography, diagnoses were made. This clonotype showed up many times. Antigen: not known.

The chain carries TRBV11-2 and TRBJ2-5; 8 bases are a match to TRBD2. This clonotype was sampled from a woman between 65 and 79 years old with Graves' ophthalmopathy. The sample taken for sequencing was blood. For the CDR3, the DNA is TGTGCCAGCAGCTTCCGGGGCGGGAGGCAAGAGACCCAGTACTTC. Translated: CASSFRGGRQETQYF.